In its sample, the clone carrying this T cell receptor (beta chain) was seen many times. Its matching antigen is unknown. TCR beta CDR3 region amplification was performed from RNA transcripts. The TCR CDR3 was amplified in a first-round RT-PCR using the HTBI primer set. One entry per CDR3 protein, called by TCRdb with MiXCR from the multiplex PCR reads. The table has fewer than 800,000 distinct CDR3 sequences, roughly 17% seen once. Over 18 months, lack of ophthalmopathy progression marked Graves' hyperthyroidism as stable. Participants, patients aged 18 to 65, had newly diagnosed hyperthyroidism with a duration under 2 months. V trimming: 6 bases; J trimming: 4 bases; junction bases outside the gene matches: 3. This CDR3 region has 13 residues. This record comes from a study of T cells in Graves' hyperthyroidism and ophthalmopathy. Overall study context: Peripheral blood was secured at the point of initial diagnosis, before any treatment.

Study results and limitations: Most clonotypes that expanded in the thyroid above 0.001 also showed up in blood.

The sequence came from a young man with Graves' hyperthyroidism. The material sequenced was blood. The V call is TRBV12-3 or TRBV12-4, the J call TRBJ2-1, with 7 bases that match TRBD2. CDR3 protein: CASSGEGYNEQFF. CDR3 bases: TGTGCCAGCAGCGGGGAGGGTTACAATGAGCAGTTCTTC.